This TCR beta chain was captured by sequencing in a study of blood T cell repertoires in COVID-19. The CDR3 runs to 13 residues. CDR1 is KGHDR, CDR2 SFDVKD, per germline. V lost 5 bases and J lost 6, with 13 bases in between. Repertoires were generated with immunoSEQ multiplex PCR, while TCRdb's copy carries only in-frame clones and drops some. This sample yields about 370,000 clones, of which 91% are seen a single time; 0.86% belongs to the top ten. This sequence originates from a woman between 40 and 50 years old who had been exposed to COVID-19. The specimen was PBMCs or T cells enriched from blood (not recorded which). This chain uses TRBV24-1 with TRBJ2-7; a weak D match, TRBD1 (6 bases). The CDR3 DNA sequence: TGTGCCACCAGTGTCAGACAGGACACCGAGCAGTACTTC. This sequence encodes CATSVRQDTEQYF.